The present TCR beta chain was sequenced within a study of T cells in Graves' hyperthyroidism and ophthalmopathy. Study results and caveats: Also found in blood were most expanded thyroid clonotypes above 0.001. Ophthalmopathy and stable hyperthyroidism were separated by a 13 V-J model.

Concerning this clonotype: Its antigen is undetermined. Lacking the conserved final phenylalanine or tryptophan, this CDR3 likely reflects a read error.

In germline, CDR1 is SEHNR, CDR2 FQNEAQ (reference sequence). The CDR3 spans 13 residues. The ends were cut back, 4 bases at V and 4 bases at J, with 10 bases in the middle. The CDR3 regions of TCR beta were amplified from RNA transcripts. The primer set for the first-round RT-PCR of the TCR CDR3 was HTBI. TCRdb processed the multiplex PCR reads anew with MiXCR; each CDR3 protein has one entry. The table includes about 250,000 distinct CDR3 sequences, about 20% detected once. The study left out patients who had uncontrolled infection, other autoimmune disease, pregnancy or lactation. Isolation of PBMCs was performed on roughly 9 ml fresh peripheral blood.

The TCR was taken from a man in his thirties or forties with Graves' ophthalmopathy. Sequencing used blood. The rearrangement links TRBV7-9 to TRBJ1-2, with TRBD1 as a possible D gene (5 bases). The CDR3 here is CASSSDSTYGYTL. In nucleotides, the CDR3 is TGTGCCAGCAGCTCAGACAGCACCTATGGCTACACCCTC.